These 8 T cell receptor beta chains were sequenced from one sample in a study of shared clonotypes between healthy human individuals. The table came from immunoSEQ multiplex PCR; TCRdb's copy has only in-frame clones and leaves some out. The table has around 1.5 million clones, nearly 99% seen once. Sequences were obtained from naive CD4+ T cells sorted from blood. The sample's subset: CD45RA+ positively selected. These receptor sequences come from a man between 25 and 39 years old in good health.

The CDR3 nucleotides read TGTGCCAGTAAGGGCGGGAAAGGGTCCGGTGAGCAGTTCTTC. This gives the protein CASKGGKGSGEQFF. This rearrangement joins TRBV19 to TRBJ2-1; D may be TRBD2 (6 bases). V was pared by 7 bases and J by 9 bases, with 19 bases between. The CDR3 is 14 residues long. Germline CDR1 LNHDA, CDR2 SQIVND (reference sequence).

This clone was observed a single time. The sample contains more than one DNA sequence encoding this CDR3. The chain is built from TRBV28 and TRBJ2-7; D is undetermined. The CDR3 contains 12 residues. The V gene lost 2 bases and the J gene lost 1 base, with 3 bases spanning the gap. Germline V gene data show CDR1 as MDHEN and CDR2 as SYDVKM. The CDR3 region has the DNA TGTGCCAGCAGTTTAGCATCCTACGAGCAGTACTTC. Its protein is CASSLASYEQYF.

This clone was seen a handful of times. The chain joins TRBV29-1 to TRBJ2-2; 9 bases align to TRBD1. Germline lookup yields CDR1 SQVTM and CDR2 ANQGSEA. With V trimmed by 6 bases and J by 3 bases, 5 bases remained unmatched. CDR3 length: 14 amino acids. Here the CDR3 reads CSVRDRVYTGELFF. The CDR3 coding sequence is TGCAGCGTCCGGGACAGGGTATACACCGGGGAGCTGTTTTTT.

CDR3 amino acids: CASSQDRGGLTDTQYF. The CDR3 DNA sequence: TGCGCCAGCAGCCAAGATAGGGGGGGGCTCACAGATACGCAGTATTTT. The gene calls are TRBV4-1 and TRBJ2-3; D may be TRBD2 (7 bases). This CDR3 is built from 16 residues. CDR1 is MGHRA and CDR2 is YSYEKL in the germline V gene. The V gene lost 0 bases and the J gene lost 2 bases, with 12 bases spanning the gap.

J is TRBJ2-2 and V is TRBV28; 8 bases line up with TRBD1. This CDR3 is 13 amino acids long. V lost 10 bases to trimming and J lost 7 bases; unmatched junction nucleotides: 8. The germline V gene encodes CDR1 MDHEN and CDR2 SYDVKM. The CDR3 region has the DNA TGTGCCACCATCAGGGGGCGAGTCGGGGAGCTGTTTTTT. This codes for CATIRGRVGELFF. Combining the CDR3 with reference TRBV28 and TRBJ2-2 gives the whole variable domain DVKVTQSSRYLVKRTGEKVFLECVQDMDHENMFWYRQDPGLGLRLIYFSYDVKMKEKGDIPEGYSVSREKKERFSLILESASTNQTSMYLCATIRGRVGELFFGEGSRLTVL.

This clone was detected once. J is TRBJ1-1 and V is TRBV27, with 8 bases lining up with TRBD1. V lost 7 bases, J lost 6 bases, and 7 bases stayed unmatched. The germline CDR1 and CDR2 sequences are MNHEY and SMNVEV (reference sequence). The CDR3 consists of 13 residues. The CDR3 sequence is CASKIGQGAEAFF. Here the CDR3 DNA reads TGTGCCAGCAAAATTGGACAGGGCGCTGAAGCTTTCTTT.

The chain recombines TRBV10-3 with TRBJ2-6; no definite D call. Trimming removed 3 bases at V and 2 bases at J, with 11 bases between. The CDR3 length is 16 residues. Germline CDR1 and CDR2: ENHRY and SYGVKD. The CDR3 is CAISDSRSPGANVLTF. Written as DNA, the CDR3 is TGTGCCATCAGTGATTCGCGGAGCCCTGGGGCCAACGTCCTGACTTTC.

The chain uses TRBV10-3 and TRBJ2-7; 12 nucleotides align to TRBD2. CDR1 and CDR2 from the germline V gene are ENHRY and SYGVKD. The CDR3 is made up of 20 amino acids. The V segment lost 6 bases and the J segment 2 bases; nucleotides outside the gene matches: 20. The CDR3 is CAISVVKGTPGLAGAYEQYF. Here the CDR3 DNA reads TGTGCCATCAGCGTCGTTAAGGGGACCCCGGGACTAGCGGGTGCCTACGAGCAGTACTTC.